The 29 T cell receptor beta chains below come from one sample, sequenced in a study of PD-1 blockade in classical Hodgkin lymphoma. Assay used: immunoSEQ multiplex PCR; TCRdb lists only in-frame clones, some missing. The repertoire holds more than 90,000 clones, with 80% to 90% as singletons. Each of the patients experienced relapse following autologous stem cell transplantation, and their brentuximab vedotin exposure differed. Sequencing used peripheral blood mononuclear cells (PBMCs), obtained before the second cycle of nivolumab. These receptors were taken from a human donor with classical Hodgkin lymphoma.

The gene calls are TRBV27 and TRBJ2-1; D is unresolved. V lost 5 bases to trimming and J lost 4 bases, with 15 bases between them. Germline V gene lookup returns CDR1 MNHEY and CDR2 SMNVEV (reference sequence). The CDR3 runs to 15 residues. The CDR3 DNA sequence: TGTGCCAGCAGTGACCCCCGACCACCTTACAATGAGCAGTTCTTC. This encodes CASSDPRPPYNEQFF.

This rearrangement joins TRBV5-6 to TRBJ2-1; no reliable D call. V was trimmed by 0 bases and J by 5 bases, leaving 6 bases between them. Germline loops: CDR1 SGHDT, CDR2 YYEEEE. CDR3 length equals 13 residues. The CDR3 DNA sequence: TGTGCCAGCAGCTTGGTGGTGCACAATGAGCAGTTCTTC. It yields the protein CASSLVVHNEQFF.

The V gene is TRBV7-9, the J gene TRBJ1-5; no firm D call. CDR3 length equals 14 residues. Germline V gene lookup returns CDR1 SEHNR and CDR2 FQNEAQ (reference sequence). The V end lost 3 bases, the J end lost 3 bases, and 9 bases lay between the germline ends. CDR3 sequence reads: CASSLDGYNQPQHF. The CDR3 DNA reads as TGTGCCAGCAGCTTGGACGGGTACAATCAGCCCCAGCATTTT.

CDR3 in DNA: TGTGCCAGCAGCTTAGCGCCCCGGCAACAGCCCCAGCATTTT. It codes for CASSLAPRQQPQHF. V is TRBV7-6 and J is TRBJ1-5; unclear D gene. From germline, CDR1 is SGHVS and CDR2 FNYEAQ. V was clipped by 0 bases and J by 7 bases, with 10 bases between them. The CDR3 runs 14 residues.

The J gene is TRBJ2-5, the V gene TRBV5-1, with a possible D match to TRBD2 (6 bases). The CDR3 length is 15 residues. V was trimmed by 5 bases and J by 5 bases, leaving 19 bases between them. From germline, CDR1 is SGHRS and CDR2 YFSETQ. The CDR3 region is CASRLVSGDGETQYF. The CDR3 DNA sequence: TGCGCCAGCAGGCTAGTGTCGGGGGATGGGGAGACCCAGTACTTC.

This CDR3 is CAIKKPGGPDTQYF. The CDR3 DNA is TGTGCCATCAAAAAACCGGGAGGGCCAGATACGCAGTATTTT. The chain combines TRBV2 with TRBJ2-3; 8 bases map to TRBD2. The CDR3 loop spans 14 amino acids. V gave up 10 bases and J gave up 4 bases; unmatched junction bases: 10. Germline V gene lookup returns CDR1 SNHLY and CDR2 FYNNEI.

This rearrangement joins TRBV4-1 to TRBJ2-5, with 10 bases identical to TRBD1. V was clipped by 1 base and J by 3 bases; unmatched bases: 5. Germline V gene data show CDR1 as MGHRA and CDR2 as YSYEKL. This CDR3 spans 16 amino acids. The CDR3 spells CASSQGDRGSEETQYF. CDR3 nucleotide sequence: TGCGCCAGCAGCCAAGGGGACAGGGGTTCGGAAGAGACCCAGTACTTC.

The chain joins TRBV6-5 to TRBJ1-6; 8 bases are a match to TRBD1. The germline gives CDR1 MNHEY, CDR2 SVGAGI. This CDR3 spans 13 amino acids. J gave up 7 bases and V 9 bases, and 5 bases lay outside the gene matches. CDR3 region: CASSQGANSPLHF. The CDR3 DNA reads as TGTGCCAGTTCTCAGGGGGCGAATTCACCCCTCCACTTT.

The chain combines TRBV30 with TRBJ2-5; D is uncertain. Between the trimmed V and J ends, which lost 0 bases and 7 bases, there was a span of 12 bases. The CDR3 has 13 amino acids. The germline CDR1 and CDR2 sequences are GTSNPN and SVGIG (reference sequence). Here the CDR3 reads CAWSVAPFGTQYF. The CDR3 nucleotides are TGTGCCTGGAGTGTAGCCCCTTTCGGGACCCAGTACTTC.

The gene calls are TRBV11-1 and TRBJ2-5; D might be TRBD2 (5 bases). Germline V gene data show CDR1 as SGHAT and CDR2 as FQDESV (reference sequence). With 5 bases removed from V and 1 base from J, the gap between germline ends came to 8 bases. This CDR3 spans 13 amino acids. DNA of the CDR3: TGTGCCAGCAGCAAGCGGTTCCAAGAGACCCAGTACTTC. Its translation: CASSKRFQETQYF. Full variable domain (rest looked up from reference TRBV11-1 and TRBJ2-5): EAEVAQSPRYKITEKSQAVAFWCDPISGHATLYWYRQILGQGPELLVQFQDESVVDDSQLPKDRFSAERLKGVDSTLKIQPAELGDSAMYLCASSKRFQETQYFGPGTRLLVL.

As concerns this clone: In the same sample, other DNA sequences code for this CDR3. The chain carries TRBV5-1 and TRBJ2-7; no firm D call. Trimming stripped 0 bases from V and 0 bases from J, with 7 bases between. Germline loops: CDR1 SGHRS, CDR2 YFSETQ. This CDR3 has 14 residues. Written as DNA, the CDR3 is TGCGCCAGCAGCTTGGCCGCGAGCTCCTACGAGCAGTACTTC. Translated, it gives CASSLAASSYEQYF.

The rearrangement uses TRBV19 and TRBJ1-1; tentative D call: TRBD1 (5 bases). Trimming removed 7 bases at V and 3 bases at J, with 21 bases between. Germline V gives CDR1 LNHDA, CDR2 SQIVND (reference sequence). The CDR3 length is 16 residues. CDR3 residues: CASTRGGGGVHTEAFF. CDR3 nucleotides: TGTGCCAGTACCCGGGGTGGGGGAGGCGTTCACACTGAAGCTTTCTTT. Together with reference TRBV19 and TRBJ1-1, the CDR3 gives the full variable domain: DGGITQSPKYLFRKEGQNVTLSCEQNLNHDAMYWYRQDPGQGLRLIYYSQIVNDFQKGDIAEGYSVSREKKESFPLTVTSAQKNPTAFYLCASTRGGGGVHTEAFFGQGTRLTVV.

The chain couples TRBV27 to TRBJ2-3; 11 bases line up with TRBD1. CDR1 is MNHEY and CDR2 is SMNVEV in the germline V gene (reference sequence). V lost 5 bases and J lost 7; bases outside the gene matches: 17. There are 18 residues in the CDR3. DNA of the CDR3: TGTGCCAGCAGTAGTTTTCGAGCCGGGACAGGGGGAAGTAATACGCAGTATTTT. Translated: CASSSFRAGTGGSNTQYF.

The rearrangement joins TRBV19 to TRBJ2-7; the match to TRBD1 covers 9 bases. The CDR3 spans 16 residues. Germline-derived CDR1 and CDR2 are LNHDA and SQIVND (reference sequence). V was clipped by 3 bases and J by 6 bases; unmatched bases: 12. The CDR3 here is CASSMYTRDRAGEQYF. In DNA form, the CDR3 reads TGTGCCAGTAGTATGTATACCCGGGACAGGGCGGGCGAGCAGTACTTC.

The rearrangement joins TRBV10-3 to TRBJ1-5; TRBD1 aligns across 10 bases. The trim removed 4 bases at V and 7 bases at J, leaving 7 bases unmatched. Germline CDR1 ENHRY, CDR2 SYGVKD. This CDR3 spans 15 amino acids. Here the CDR3 DNA reads TGTGCCATCAGTGGGGGACAGGGGAATGAGCAGCCCCAGCATTTT. Its protein product is CAISGGQGNEQPQHF.

The rearrangement links TRBV10-3 to TRBJ2-7; no clear D. Germline-derived CDR1 and CDR2 are ENHRY and SYGVKD. The CDR3 consists of 11 residues. V gave up 4 bases and J gave up 3 bases, with 4 bases separating them. The CDR3 here is CAISGLYEQYF. CDR3 bases: TGTGCCATCAGTGGTCTCTACGAGCAGTACTTC.

The rearrangement joins TRBV2 to TRBJ1-2; no clear D. The germline CDR1 and CDR2 sequences are SNHLY and FYNNEI. The CDR3 consists of 14 residues. Trimming stripped 0 bases from V and 4 bases from J, with 9 bases between. The CDR3 nucleotides are TGTGCCAGCAGTGAAGCGGGTACTTTCTATGGCTACACCTTC. Protein product: CASSEAGTFYGYTF. Drawing the rest from reference TRBV2 and TRBJ1-2, the complete variable domain is EPEVTQTPSHQVTQMGQEVILRCVPISNHLYFYWYRQILGQKVEFLVSFYNNEISEKSEIFDDQFSVERPDGSNFTLKIRSTKLEDSAMYFCASSEAGTFYGYTFGSGTRLTVV.

The sample holds one count of this clone. The chain links TRBV28 to TRBJ2-5; no definite D call. The V gene lost 6 bases and the J gene lost 0 bases, with 20 bases spanning the gap. The CDR3 length is 17 residues. Germline V lookup: CDR1 MDHEN, CDR2 SYDVKM. CDR3 region: CASRLWGGDPDQETQYF. The CDR3, as DNA: TGTGCCAGCAGGCTGTGGGGTGGAGACCCAGACCAAGAGACCCAGTACTTC. Combining the CDR3 with reference TRBV28 and TRBJ2-5 gives the whole variable domain DVKVTQSSRYLVKRTGEKVFLECVQDMDHENMFWYRQDPGLGLRLIYFSYDVKMKEKGDIPEGYSVSREKKERFSLILESASTNQTSMYLCASRLWGGDPDQETQYFGPGTRLLVL.

This clone was seen a handful of times. V gene TRBV10-2 combines with J gene TRBJ2-2, with unresolved D. The V and J ends lost 3 bases and 6 bases respectively, with 14 bases between them. From germline, CDR1 is WSHSY and CDR2 SAAADI. There are 15 residues in the CDR3. The CDR3 DNA reads as TGCGCCAGCAGTGATATTAGCACGCTCTCCGGGGAGCTGTTTTTT. Its protein product is CASSDISTLSGELFF.

This chain joins TRBV6-5 and TRBJ2-7; 9 bases map to TRBD1. Losses at the gene ends were 6 bases for V and 3 bases for J; bases not matched to a gene: 3. Germline V gives CDR1 MNHEY, CDR2 SVGAGI. CDR3 length: 13 residues. CDR3 region: CASRTGQGYEQYF. For the CDR3, the DNA is TGTGCCAGCAGAACGGGACAGGGCTACGAGCAGTACTTC.

V is TRBV7-2 and J is TRBJ2-7, with 11 nucleotides matching TRBD2. V lost 5 bases and J lost 3; bases outside the gene matches: 9. The CDR3 spans 16 residues. Germline V gene lookup returns CDR1 SGHTA and CDR2 FQGNSA. CDR3 nucleotides: TGTGCCAGCAGCCCGAGCGGGACTAGCGGACTCTACGAGCAGTACTTC. Residues: CASSPSGTSGLYEQYF.

This clone was counted only a few times. The rearrangement links TRBV5-4 to TRBJ2-2; possible D gene TRBD1, 6 bases. V was pared by 1 base and J by 6 bases, with 10 bases between. The CDR3 totals 14 residues. The germline CDR1 and CDR2 sequences are SGHNT and YYREEE (reference sequence). The CDR3 DNA is TGTGCCAGCAGCTTGACAGGGTGGCCCGGGGAGCTGTTTTTT. Translation: CASSLTGWPGELFF.

The V call is TRBV25-1, the J call TRBJ2-7; a weak D match, TRBD1 (6 bases). V was clipped by 4 bases and J by 0 bases, with 16 bases between them. Germline V gene sequence: CDR1 MGHDK, CDR2 SYGVNS. This CDR3 has 16 amino acids. The chain's CDR3 is CASSGFRDTSSYEQYF. The CDR3 nucleotides are TGTGCCAGCAGTGGCTTCCGGGACACGAGCTCCTACGAGCAGTACTTC.

This clone is a singleton in its sample. The chain recombines TRBV5-1 with TRBJ2-5; a possible D gene is TRBD1 (6 bases). Trimming took 4 bases from V and 1 from J, leaving 11 bases between them. The CDR3 totals 14 residues. Germline V gene lookup returns CDR1 SGHRS and CDR2 YFSETQ. As DNA, the CDR3 is TGCGCCAGCAGCGCCGGGACACCCCAAGAGACCCAGTACTTC. Translated: CASSAGTPQETQYF. Full variable domain (missing parts from reference TRBV5-1 and TRBJ2-5): KAGVTQTPRYLIKTRGQQVTLSCSPISGHRSVSWYQQTPGQGLQFLFEYFSETQRNKGNFPGRFSGRQFSNSRSEMNVSTLELGDSALYLCASSAGTPQETQYFGPGTRLLVL.

This sequence joins TRBV10-3 and TRBJ1-2; no definite D call. Germline V gene lookup returns CDR1 ENHRY and CDR2 SYGVKD. V lost 0 bases and J 8 bases, leaving 13 bases between the germline ends. This CDR3 comprises 14 residues. The CDR3 protein is CAISESDNVWGYTF. For the CDR3, the DNA is TGTGCCATCAGTGAGTCTGACAACGTTTGGGGCTACACCTTC.

This clone was counted a single time. V and J are TRBV2 and TRBJ1-6, with unresolved D. V shed 6 bases and J shed 7 bases, with 13 bases lying between them. CDR1 and CDR2 (germline): SNHLY, FYNNEI. The length of the CDR3 is 14 residues. The CDR3 sequence: CASRTGLTNSPLHF. CDR3 nucleotides: TGTGCCAGCAGGACCGGGTTAACGAATTCACCCCTCCACTTT.

The genes are TRBV2 and TRBJ2-7, with TRBD2 as a possible D gene (5 bases). Trimming took off 4 bases at V and 5 bases at J, with 18 bases between the two ends. Germline lookup yields CDR1 SNHLY and CDR2 FYNNEI. The CDR3 has 15 amino acids. The CDR3 is CASSAGSPRRDEQYF. CDR3 nucleotides: TGTGCCAGCAGTGCGGGATCCCCCCGGCGTGACGAGCAGTACTTC.

This clone was seen more than once but under ten times. The V gene is TRBV2, the J gene TRBJ1-5; D is uncertain. Germline V gives CDR1 SNHLY, CDR2 FYNNEI. This CDR3 region has 14 residues. V lost 8 bases and J 0 bases, leaving 11 bases between the germline ends. The CDR3: CASQASFSNQPQHF. The CDR3, as DNA: TGTGCCAGCCAAGCGTCCTTTAGCAATCAGCCCCAGCATTTT.

The CDR3 sequence is CASSPAQRETQYF. DNA for the CDR3: TGTGCCAGCAGCCCTGCCCAGAGAGAGACCCAGTACTTC. The rearrangement uses TRBV7-2 and TRBJ2-5; D is undetermined. The CDR3 contains 13 residues. The germline gives CDR1 SGHTA, CDR2 FQGNSA. Trimming pared 5 bases from V and 4 bases from J, leaving 11 bases between.